This T cell receptor (beta chain) was sequenced for a study of post-analysis software for immune sequencing data. Worth noting for this clonotype: Antigen specificity is unknown.

Deletions cut 4 bases from V and 7 bases from J, with 16 bases between. CDR3 length equals 15 residues. Germline V gene data show CDR1 as MNHNS and CDR2 as SASEGT. Unique molecular identifiers were present in the TCR beta cDNA libraries. A population of about 0.95 to 11 million T cells gave rise to roughly 0.5 million cDNA molecules. From the PCR reads, TCRdb called clonotypes with MiXCR, one entry per CDR3 protein. The top ten hold more than 1.5% of the sample, which has hundreds of thousands of distinct CDR3 sequences, 44% seen once. General study points: People with multiple sclerosis had a significantly lower normalized Chao1 diversity than controls did. In patients, about 5 TRBV segments were more frequent than in controls, with TRBV5-6, TRBV5-1 and TRBV20-1 among them. The authors found that F measure strongly co-clustered same-batch samples.

The chain recombines TRBV6-1 with TRBJ1-4; maybe TRBD1 (5 bases). The clonotype comes from a girl aged 10 to 17 with multiple sclerosis. The sequenced sample was blood. The CDR3: CASSVSPVQGEKLFF. The CDR3, as DNA: TGTGCCAGCAGTGTAAGTCCCGTGCAGGGTGAAAAACTGTTTTTT.